This T cell receptor (beta chain) was captured by sequencing in a study of T-cell memory formation after mild COVID-19. General observations from the study: CD4+ contracting clones were mainly CM and EM; CD8+ ones, EMRA.

In TCRdb, the 5' RACE reads were re-called with MiXCR into one record per CDR3 protein. The table lists around 100,000 distinct CDR3 sequences, approximately 10% of them singletons. As for this clonotype: The target antigen is unknown.

The V end was cut by 5 bases, the J end by 0 bases, with 16 bases between. The length of the CDR3 is 17 residues. Germline V gene sequence: CDR1 SEHNR, CDR2 FQNEAQ (reference sequence). The receptor was isolated from a man aged 18 to 29 who had mild COVID-19 (a few samples of this study predate the infection). Cell type and time point are not known. The sequenced sample consisted of PBMCs or a T cell subset sorted from them (not recorded which). The chain employs TRBV7-9 and TRBJ1-4, with D uncertain. For the CDR3, the DNA is TGTGCCAGCAGCCTCAGGATGTGGGATCCAACTAATGAAAAACTGTTTTTT. This sequence encodes CASSLRMWDPTNEKLFF.